Shown below are 5 T cell receptor beta chains from a single sample sequenced in a study of T cells in women clearing cervical HPV infection. The repertoire was sequenced with immunoSEQ multiplex PCR; TCRdb's copy has only in-frame clones and lacks some. The sample totals more than 40,000 clones. The sequenced sample was blood buffy coat. Source of these receptors: a woman between 18 and 69 years old with a cervical HPV16 infection that either progressed to CIN3+ or cleared (not recorded which).

As regards this clone: The read is 3 residues too short to cover the CDR3 end, so that end is filled in from the germline J gene. V usage is TRBV5-4 and J usage is TRBJ1-2; 8 nucleotides match TRBD1. The CDR3 has 15 amino acids. CDR1 is SGHNT, CDR2 YYREEE, per germline (reference sequence). The ends lost 6 bases at V and 4 bases at J; junction bases unmatched: 11. CDR3 sequence reads: CASTAGTGNGYGYTF. The sequenced CDR3 bases are TGTGCCAGCACTGCGGGGACAGGCAACGGCTATGGC. The entire variable domain, with the rest obtained from reference TRBV5-4 and TRBJ1-2, is as follows: ETGVTQSPTHLIKTRGQQVTLRCSSQSGHNTVSWYQQALGQGPQFIFQYYREEENGRGNFPPRFSGLQFPNYSSELNVNALELDDSALYLCASTAGTGNGYGYTFGSGTRLTVV.

Points on this clone: The read finishes 3 residues shy of the CDR3 end, and the germline J gene is used to complete it. The V call is TRBV9, the J call TRBJ2-7, with D possibly matching TRBD1 (6 bases). The ends were cut back, 0 bases at V and 3 bases at J, with 13 bases in the middle. Germline assignment: CDR1 SGDLS and CDR2 YYNGEE. The CDR3 is 15 residues long. The sequenced part of the CDR3 DNA is TGTGCCAGCAGCGTAGGGGCTACAGGGTTCTACGAG. Translated: CASSVGATGFYE. Given in full, the CDR3 is CASSVGATGFYEQYF.

CDR3 protein: CASSRDREGNTIYF. Partial CDR3 DNA: TGTGCCAGCAGTCGCGACAGGGAAGGAAACACC. The chain uses TRBV6-2 or TRBV6-3 and TRBJ1-3; 7 nucleotides line up with TRBD1. The CDR3 end lies 3 residues beyond the end of the read and is filled in from the germline J gene. The CDR3 runs 14 residues. Per germline, CDR1 MNHEY and CDR2 SVGEGT. The V segment lost 5 bases and the J segment 4 bases; nucleotides outside the gene matches: 5.

About this clone itself: The CDR3 extends 3 residues past the end of the read, so its final part is completed from the germline J gene. This chain uses TRBV29-1 with TRBJ2-7; 11 bases agree with TRBD2. Germline lookup yields CDR1 SQVTM and CDR2 ANQGSEA. CDR3 size: 15 residues. Trimming cost V 2 bases and J 3 bases; bases outside gene matches: 6. CDR3 DNA (partial): TGCAGCGTTGAACTCGGGACTAGCGGTCACTACGAG. As protein: CSVELGTSGHYE. The whole CDR3 reads CSVELGTSGHYEQYF.

Turning to this clone: The sequence runs out 3 residues before the end of the CDR3; the remainder is reconstructed from the germline J gene. The gene calls are TRBV12-5 and TRBJ1-1; perhaps TRBD1 as D (5 bases). Trimming pared 8 bases from V and 0 bases from J, leaving 16 bases between. CDR1 is LGHNT and CDR2 is FRNRAP in the germline V gene. The CDR3 spans 15 residues. CDR3 in amino acids: CASRGSGTVNTEAFF. The CDR3 DNA, read in part, is TGTGCTAGTAGGGGCTCTGGAACAGTGAACACTGAA. Filled out from reference TRBV12-5 and TRBJ1-1, the complete variable domain reads DARVTQTPRHKVTEMGQEVTMRCQPILGHNTVFWYRQTMMQGLELLAYFRNRAPLDDSGMPKDRFSAEMPDATLATLKIQPSEPRDSAVYFCASRGSGTVNTEAFFGQGTRLTVV.